This T cell receptor (beta chain) emerged from a study of blood T cell repertoires in COVID-19. Overall study context: Both acute and convalescent COVID-19 samples were obtained from the United States, Italy and Spain. From T cells, B-cell-depleted T cells, or PBMCs came the material, which was cDNA or gDNA.

How the authors handled the data: Scientists estimated how many nucleated cells there were by amplifying reference gene primers. The table came from immunoSEQ multiplex PCR; TCRdb's copy has only in-frame clones and leaves some out. V and J calls and clone size are copied from that table; D and trimming were computed from the DNA. Seen here are over 200,000 clones, about 90% observed once, and the top ten hold roughly 2.6%. CDR3 length: 13 amino acids. V lost 7 bases and J 3 bases, leaving 13 bases between the germline ends. Germline values: CDR1 MGHDK, CDR2 SYGVNS. Sequencing was performed on peripheral blood. The J gene is TRBJ2-7, the V gene TRBV25-1; D is perhaps TRBD2 (6 bases). This receptor was taken from a woman in her sixties with acute or convalescent COVID-19. The CDR3 loop reads CASMRGGGYEQYF. The CDR3 DNA reads as TGTGCCAGCATGAGGGGAGGAGGCTACGAGCAGTACTTC.